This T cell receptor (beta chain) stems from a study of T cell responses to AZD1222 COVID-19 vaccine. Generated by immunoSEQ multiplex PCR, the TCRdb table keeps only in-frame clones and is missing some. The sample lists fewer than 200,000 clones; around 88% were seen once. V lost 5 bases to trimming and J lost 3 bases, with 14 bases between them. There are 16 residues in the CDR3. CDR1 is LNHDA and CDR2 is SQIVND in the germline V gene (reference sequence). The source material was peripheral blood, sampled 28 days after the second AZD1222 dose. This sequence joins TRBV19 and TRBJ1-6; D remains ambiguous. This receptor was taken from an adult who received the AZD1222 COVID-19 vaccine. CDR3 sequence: CASSSPGDFYNSPLHF. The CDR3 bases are TGTGCCAGTAGTTCCCCGGGCGATTTCTATAATTCACCCCTCCACTTT.